The text below deals with one T cell receptor beta chain. MiXCR, run by TCRdb on the 5' RACE reads, gives a single entry per CDR3 protein. The repertoire includes approximately 330,000 distinct CDR3 sequences, roughly an eighth of them detected once, and 2.5% to 4% sits in the top ten. These data are taken from a study of T cells after yellow fever vaccination. About the study: Preparation used SMART-Seq v4 Ultra Low Input for the low-cell-number fractions.

Trimming cost V 3 bases and J 4 bases; bases outside gene matches: 5. This CDR3 contains 15 residues. CDR1 MNHEY and CDR2 SMNVEV come from the germline V gene (reference sequence). Sequenced material: CD4+ T cells sorted from PBMCs, taken 15 days after the yellow fever booster vaccination. J is TRBJ1-4 and V is TRBV27; 7 nucleotides agree with TRBD1. The clonotype originates from a man between 18 and 29 years old who received the YFV17D yellow fever vaccine. The CDR3 sequence is CASSFIRDSNEKLFF. The CDR3 region has the DNA TGTGCCAGCAGTTTTATCAGGGACAGTAATGAAAAACTGTTTTTT.